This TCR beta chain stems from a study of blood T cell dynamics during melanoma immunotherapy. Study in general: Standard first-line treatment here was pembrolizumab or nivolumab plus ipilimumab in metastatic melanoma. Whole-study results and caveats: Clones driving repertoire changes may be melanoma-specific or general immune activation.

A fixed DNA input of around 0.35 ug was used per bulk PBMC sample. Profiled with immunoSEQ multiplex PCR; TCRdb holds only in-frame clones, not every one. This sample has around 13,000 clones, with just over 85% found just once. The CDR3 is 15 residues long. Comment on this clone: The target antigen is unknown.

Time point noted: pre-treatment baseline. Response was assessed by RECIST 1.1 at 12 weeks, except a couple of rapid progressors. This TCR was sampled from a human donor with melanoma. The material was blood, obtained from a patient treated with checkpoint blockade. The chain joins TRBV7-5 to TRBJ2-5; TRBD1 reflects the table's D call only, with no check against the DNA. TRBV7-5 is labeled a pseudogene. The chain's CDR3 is CVRSQSRDRGETQYF. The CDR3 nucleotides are TGTGTCAGAAGCCAGTCCAGGGACAGGGGAGAGACCCAGTACTTC.